This is a list of T cell receptor beta chains from one sample in a study of spatial heterogeneity in lung cancer. A single record per CDR3 protein comes from TCRdb applying MiXCR to the 5' RACE reads. This sample yields around 1,000 distinct CDR3 sequences, of which over 5% are seen a single time; around 15% belongs to the top ten. This sample comprised normal lung tissue next to the tumor, obtained at surgery. These TCRs come from a male donor with early-stage non-small cell lung cancer. Both conserved end residues are part of each CDR3. D genes are given only for firm matches. Clone size is shown for a subset of rows, as once, few, many or a class of expanded clone.

J gene: TRBJ1-2
D gene: -
clone size: medium-sized
V gene: TRBV28
CDR3 DNA: TGTGCCAGCAGTTTATCTAACTATGGCTACACCTTC
CDR3 protein: CASSLSNYGYTF

J gene: TRBJ2-4
D gene: -
clone size: medium-sized
V gene: TRBV2
CDR3 DNA: TGTGCCAGCAGTGATTCCGGACCCGCCGTAATTAAAAACATTCAGTACTTC
CDR3 protein: CASSDSGPAVIKNIQYF

J gene: TRBJ1-1
D gene: TRBD1
clone size: large
V gene: TRBV15
CDR3 DNA: TGTGCCACCAGCAGACAGGGGGCGAGGAACACTGAAGCTTTCTTT
CDR3 protein: CATSRQGARNTEAFF

J gene: TRBJ2-7
D gene: -
clone size: large
V gene: TRBV29-1
CDR3 DNA: TGCAGCGTTGTTTGGCTCGGAGCCTACGAGCAGTACTTC
CDR3 protein: CSVVWLGAYEQYF

J gene: TRBJ2-5
D gene: -
clone size: -
V gene: TRBV5-1
CDR3 DNA: TGCGCCAGCAGCGACCCAGGGAGAGGCGGAGAGACCCAGTACTTC
CDR3 protein: CASSDPGRGGETQYF

J gene: TRBJ2-1
D gene: TRBD1
clone size: medium-sized
V gene: TRBV19
CDR3 DNA: TGTGCCACTTCTCGGACAGGCTGGGCGGATGAGCAGTTCTTC
CDR3 protein: CATSRTGWADEQFF

J gene: TRBJ2-1
D gene: TRBD2
clone size: medium-sized
V gene: TRBV2
CDR3 DNA: TGTGCCAGCAGTGAAAGGTGGTCTAGCGGGGGTAATGAGCAGTTCTTC
CDR3 protein: CASSERWSSGGNEQFF

J gene: TRBJ2-2
D gene: -
clone size: large
V gene: TRBV18
CDR3 DNA: TGTGCCAGCTCACCAAGGGACACCGGGGAGCTGTTTTTT
CDR3 protein: CASSPRDTGELFF

J gene: TRBJ1-1
D gene: -
clone size: medium-sized
V gene: TRBV3-1
CDR3 DNA: TGTGCCAGCAGCCACCAGGGTAACACTGAAGCTTTCTTT
CDR3 protein: CASSHQGNTEAFF

J gene: TRBJ1-1
D gene: TRBD1
clone size: medium-sized
V gene: TRBV6-6
CDR3 DNA: TGTGCCAGCACCACCGGGACAGGGAGGAATGAAGCTTTCTTT
CDR3 protein: CASTTGTGRNEAFF

J gene: TRBJ2-1
D gene: TRBD2
clone size: large
V gene: TRBV6-2/TRBV6-3
CDR3 DNA: TGTGCCAGCAGTCTACGGGGCGGGAGACCCCTCCGTGAGCAGTTCTTC
CDR3 protein: CASSLRGGRPLREQFF

J gene: TRBJ2-1
D gene: -
clone size: large
V gene: TRBV28
CDR3 DNA: TGTGCCAGCTTTACTAGTACTGGGTACAATGAGCAGTTCTTC
CDR3 protein: CASFTSTGYNEQFF

J gene: TRBJ1-1
D gene: TRBD1
clone size: large
V gene: TRBV29-1
CDR3 DNA: TGCAGTACCGGGGAGACAGGGGGCACTGAAGCTTTCTTT
CDR3 protein: CSTGETGGTEAFF

J gene: TRBJ1-2
D gene: TRBD1
clone size: large
V gene: TRBV27
CDR3 DNA: TGTGCCAGCAGAAATGACAGGGTAAACTATGGCTACACCTTC
CDR3 protein: CASRNDRVNYGYTF

J gene: TRBJ1-2
D gene: -
clone size: medium-sized
V gene: TRBV3-1
CDR3 DNA: TGTGCCAGCAGCCAAGACGGGGGAGTTGGCTACACCTTC
CDR3 protein: CASSQDGGVGYTF

J gene: TRBJ2-5
D gene: -
clone size: large
V gene: TRBV28
CDR3 DNA: TGTGCCAGCAGTTTGGGGGACTTAGAGACCCAGTACTTC
CDR3 protein: CASSLGDLETQYF

J gene: TRBJ2-3
D gene: -
clone size: large
V gene: TRBV5-1
CDR3 DNA: TGCGCCAGCAGGGGGCAAATGGGGTCAGATACGCAGTATTTT
CDR3 protein: CASRGQMGSDTQYF

J gene: TRBJ1-3
D gene: -
clone size: medium-sized
V gene: TRBV5-1
CDR3 DNA: TGCGCCAGCAGCTCGGACGCGTCCTCTGGAAACACCATATATTTT
CDR3 protein: CASSSDASSGNTIYF

J gene: TRBJ1-5
D gene: -
clone size: medium-sized
V gene: TRBV20-1
CDR3 DNA: TGCAGTGCTAGGGACGCGGGGCAGCCCCAGCATTTT
CDR3 protein: CSARDAGQPQHF

J gene: TRBJ1-5
D gene: -
clone size: medium-sized
V gene: TRBV30
CDR3 DNA: TGTGCCTGGAGGGGGGACGGGAATCAGCCCCAGCATTTT
CDR3 protein: CAWRGDGNQPQHF

J gene: TRBJ2-7
D gene: -
clone size: many
V gene: TRBV6-6
CDR3 DNA: TGTGCCAGCAGAGAACAGGGAGGGGCGTACGAGCAGTACTTC
CDR3 protein: CASREQGGAYEQYF

J gene: TRBJ1-2
D gene: -
clone size: medium-sized
V gene: TRBV7-9
CDR3 DNA: TGTGCCAGCAGCTTAGCGGGGGAGGGCCCTGAAAACTATGGCTACACCTTC
CDR3 protein: CASSLAGEGPENYGYTF

J gene: TRBJ2-3
D gene: -
clone size: large
V gene: TRBV5-6
CDR3 DNA: TGTGCCAGCAGCTTGGGGCGGTATGGAAGCACAGATACGCAGTATTTT
CDR3 protein: CASSLGRYGSTDTQYF

J gene: TRBJ2-3
D gene: -
clone size: medium-sized
V gene: TRBV15
CDR3 DNA: TGTGCCACCAGCAGAACGCTAGGTACAGATACGCAGTATTTT
CDR3 protein: CATSRTLGTDTQYF

J gene: TRBJ2-2
D gene: TRBD2
clone size: medium-sized
V gene: TRBV20-1
CDR3 DNA: TGCAGTGCTAGAGCCACTAGCGGGAGGAACACCGGGGAGCTGTTTTTT
CDR3 protein: CSARATSGRNTGELFF

J gene: TRBJ2-1
D gene: -
clone size: -
V gene: TRBV29-1
CDR3 DNA: TGCAGCGTTGATGGGGGGGCAGGCGATGAGCAGTTCTTC
CDR3 protein: CSVDGGAGDEQFF

J gene: TRBJ1-1
D gene: TRBD1
clone size: large
V gene: TRBV7-2
CDR3 DNA: TGTGCCAGCAGCGCCGTGGGGTCTGGGACAGTGAAGGGTGACACTGAAGCTTTCTTT
CDR3 protein: CASSAVGSGTVKGDTEAFF

J gene: TRBJ2-3
D gene: -
clone size: many
V gene: TRBV7-3
CDR3 DNA: TGTGCCAGCAGCTTATCTGCAGATACGCAGTATTTT
CDR3 protein: CASSLSADTQYF

J gene: TRBJ2-1
D gene: -
clone size: many
V gene: TRBV27
CDR3 DNA: TGTGCCAGCAGTTATAGGGGAGTTATCGGGGGAGATGAGCAGTTCTTC
CDR3 protein: CASSYRGVIGGDEQFF

J gene: TRBJ2-3
D gene: TRBD2
clone size: large
V gene: TRBV11-2
CDR3 DNA: TGTGCCAGCAGCTTAGAACTAGCGAGTAGCACAGATACGCAGTATTTT
CDR3 protein: CASSLELASSTDTQYF

J gene: TRBJ2-7
D gene: -
clone size: medium-sized
V gene: TRBV28
CDR3 DNA: TGTGCCAGCAGCCTGCCGGGGGAATACGAGCAGTACTTC
CDR3 protein: CASSLPGEYEQYF

J gene: TRBJ1-2
D gene: TRBD1
clone size: medium-sized
V gene: TRBV27
CDR3 DNA: TGTGCCAGCAGCCTGGGACAGACCTATGGCTACACCTTC
CDR3 protein: CASSLGQTYGYTF

J gene: TRBJ2-7
D gene: -
clone size: medium-sized
V gene: TRBV7-2
CDR3 DNA: TGTGCCAGCAGCCCGCAGGGAGACTCCTACGAGCAGTACTTC
CDR3 protein: CASSPQGDSYEQYF

J gene: TRBJ1-2
D gene: -
clone size: medium-sized
V gene: TRBV27
CDR3 DNA: TGTGCCAGCAGTCCTCACAGGGCGAACCACTATGGCTACACCTTC
CDR3 protein: CASSPHRANHYGYTF

J gene: TRBJ2-2
D gene: -
clone size: -
V gene: TRBV30
CDR3 DNA: TGTGCCTCTCAGACTGGTGGTACCGGGGAGCTGTTTTTT
CDR3 protein: CASQTGGTGELFF

J gene: TRBJ1-2
D gene: -
clone size: large
V gene: TRBV5-1
CDR3 DNA: TGCGCCAGCAGCGAGGAGCTGAGAGATGGCTACACCTTC
CDR3 protein: CASSEELRDGYTF

J gene: TRBJ2-3
D gene: TRBD2
clone size: -
V gene: TRBV5-4
CDR3 DNA: TGTGCCAGCAGCCTTAGACTAGCGGGGGGGCCGACAGATACGCAGTATTTT
CDR3 protein: CASSLRLAGGPTDTQYF

J gene: TRBJ1-5
D gene: -
clone size: large
V gene: TRBV20-1
CDR3 DNA: TGCAGTGCTAGATCGCAGGAGGGGGGCAATCAGCCCCAGCATTTT
CDR3 protein: CSARSQEGGNQPQHF

J gene: TRBJ1-1
D gene: -
clone size: medium-sized
V gene: TRBV6-5
CDR3 DNA: TGTGCCAGCAGTTACTCCACACATATGAACACTGAAGCTTTCTTT
CDR3 protein: CASSYSTHMNTEAFF

J gene: TRBJ1-2
D gene: -
clone size: medium-sized
V gene: TRBV29-1
CDR3 DNA: TGCAGTACATGGGACCGGGACGACTATGGCTACACCTTC
CDR3 protein: CSTWDRDDYGYTF

J gene: TRBJ2-1
D gene: TRBD2
clone size: medium-sized
V gene: TRBV19
CDR3 DNA: TGTGCCAGTAGTAACATCGGACTAGCGCGTTACAATGAGCAGTTCTTC
CDR3 protein: CASSNIGLARYNEQFF

J gene: TRBJ1-1
D gene: TRBD1
clone size: medium-sized
V gene: TRBV4-1
CDR3 DNA: TGCGCCAGCAGCCAGCGGGACAGGGCGAACACTGAAGCTTTCTTT
CDR3 protein: CASSQRDRANTEAFF

J gene: TRBJ2-2
D gene: -
clone size: medium-sized
V gene: TRBV28
CDR3 DNA: TGTGCCAGCAGTTCCCAAGAAACCGGGGAGCTGTTTTTT
CDR3 protein: CASSSQETGELFF

J gene: TRBJ2-1
D gene: TRBD2
clone size: -
V gene: TRBV20-1
CDR3 DNA: TGCAGTGCTAGAGACCCCGCGGGAGGGGGGAATGAGCAGTTCTTC
CDR3 protein: CSARDPAGGGNEQFF

J gene: TRBJ2-5
D gene: -
clone size: many
V gene: TRBV6-6
CDR3 DNA: TGTGCCAGCAGGGAGGGGCAGGGGAACAAAGAGACCCAGTACTTC
CDR3 protein: CASREGQGNKETQYF

J gene: TRBJ2-7
D gene: TRBD2
clone size: large
V gene: TRBV28
CDR3 DNA: TGTGCCAGCACCCAACCGGGACTAGCTTCGATCGAGCAGTACTTC
CDR3 protein: CASTQPGLASIEQYF

J gene: TRBJ1-1
D gene: -
clone size: medium-sized
V gene: TRBV6-6
CDR3 DNA: TGTGCCAGCAGTCCCCGGGTTGAAGCTTTCTTT
CDR3 protein: CASSPRVEAFF

J gene: TRBJ2-5
D gene: -
clone size: medium-sized
V gene: TRBV4-3
CDR3 DNA: TGCGCCAGCAGCCAAGGGGTGGCGGAGACCCAGTACTTC
CDR3 protein: CASSQGVAETQYF

J gene: TRBJ2-3
D gene: TRBD2
clone size: large
V gene: TRBV9
CDR3 DNA: TGTGCCAGCAGCGCGACGGGAACTAGCGGGGGGGCAGCGGATACGCAGTATTTT
CDR3 protein: CASSATGTSGGAADTQYF